This TCR beta chain was retrieved from a study of blood T cell repertoires in COVID-19. Across the study: Samples representing acute and convalescent COVID-19 were sourced from the United States, Italy and Spain. T cells, B-cell-depleted T cells, or PBMCs supplied cDNA or gDNA.

Original data processing: Estimation of nucleated cell counts was performed using reference gene primer amplification. The protocol was immunoSEQ multiplex PCR, while the TCRdb copy is restricted to in-frame clones and leaves out a portion. V and J calls plus clone size are reproduced from that table; the DNA served to infer D and trimming. The data contain 160,000 or so clones, more than 80% of them singletons. CDR1 and CDR2 from the germline V gene are KGHSH and LQKENI. The ends were cut back, 2 bases at V and 9 bases at J, with 8 bases in the middle. The CDR3 totals 13 residues. This chain joins TRBV18 and TRBJ1-6; D ambiguous. The sample taken for sequencing was peripheral blood. The sequence was collected from an older woman with COVID-19, enrolled during active disease. CDR3 in amino acids: CASSPSLSSPLHF. DNA of the CDR3: TGTGCCAGCTCACCATCACTGTCTTCACCCCTCCACTTT. Filled out from reference TRBV18 and TRBJ1-6, the complete variable domain reads NAGVMQNPRHLVRRRGQEARLRCSPMKGHSHVYWYRQLPEEGLKFMVYLQKENIIDESGMPKERFSAEFPKEGPSILRIQQVVRGDSAAYFCASSPSLSSPLHFGNGTRLTVT.